The following is a T cell receptor (beta chain) sequence with its context. Its antigen target is currently unknown. No base quality values were provided; no much bigger clone lies one nucleotide off. The patients had resection in Japan or China between about 2014 and 2018. Two lung cancer pathologists independently reviewed H&E slides to confirm the histologic diagnosis of every case. FFPE tissue was used for DNA isolation with the AllPrep DNA/RNA FFPE Kit. Inclusive of the bounding cysteine and phenylalanine, the CDR3 is 15 residues long. Only the CDR3 portion is preserved as DNA: 45 bases, with reading frame beginning at the first base. Taken from the germline V gene (reference sequence), the CDR1 and CDR2 loops are LNHDA and SQIVND. V drops 3 bases and J drops 5 bases, leaving 16 bases in between. The immunoSEQ hsTCRbeta Kit was used to sequence TCR beta CDR3 regions from DNA. The paper's processing steps were these. The ImmunoSEQ Analyzer was used to analyse the TCR sequencing data. T cell clonality was calculated on productive rearrangements as 1 minus Pielou's evenness. T cell diversity was measured with the inverse Simpson index on productive templates. T cell density was defined as TCR beta template counts normalized to usable DNA, with usable DNA estimated by amplifying and sequencing housekeeping genes. Two-sided Kruskal-Wallis tests were used to compare TCR metrics across histologic stages. Imported from immuneACCESS, the table was reduced by TCRdb to in-frame sequences with V and J called. These copies leave out some clones; in studies compared against another copy, an unresolved V gene accounts for under half, and the cause of the remainder is not known. Clone size and the V and J calls come from that table; the DNA yielded D and trimming. The sample data list 4,000 to 6,000 clones, and 81% of these were observed just once. The ten largest make up 9.5% to 13% of the sample.

This sample is drawn from a study of immune evolution from preneoplasia to lung adenocarcinoma (dated by TCRdb to the early 2020s). Regarding the complete study: The study used immune gene expression, TCR sequencing and multiplex immunofluorescence to profile the immune contexture of lung adenocarcinoma precursors and invasive adenocarcinoma. TCR sequencing data were obtained from 51 patients. The immune data were integrated with whole exome sequencing and methylation data obtained from the same cohort of nodules. It was reported in the study that 90 to 120 samples were used for TCR sequencing. The sample size was set by how many specimens were available, not by a prior power calculation. A total of around 50 patients with pulmonary nodules who underwent surgical resection were included in the overall cohort. POLYSOLVER was used to infer Class I HLA alleles from exome data, and LOHHLA was used to detect allele-specific HLA loss. Resected precursor lesions (AAH, AIS, MIA) and invasive adenocarcinomas were compared against paired morphologically normal lung tissue. On the study overall, not on this receptor specifically: Normal lung showed the highest clonality, whereas later-stage lesions appeared to have higher T cell density and diversity but lower clonality. Because all patients were from Japan and China, applicability to Western populations was uncertain. Top T cell clone frequencies were highest in normal lung and appeared to decrease progressively from AAH through AIS, MIA and invasive adenocarcinoma. Findings were based on association rather than direct causation; larger cohorts with long-term follow-up and longitudinal biopsies were deemed needed.

This receptor was obtained from a donor older than 65 with lung adenocarcinoma. The material sequenced was FFPE adjacent normal lung tissue. The rearrangement combines TRBV19 with TRBJ1-1, with no confidently assigned D gene. The DNA reads as follows: TGTGCCAGTAGTATCAACACCCCACCGAGGACTGAAGCTTTCTTT. The translation is CASSINTPPRTEAFF.